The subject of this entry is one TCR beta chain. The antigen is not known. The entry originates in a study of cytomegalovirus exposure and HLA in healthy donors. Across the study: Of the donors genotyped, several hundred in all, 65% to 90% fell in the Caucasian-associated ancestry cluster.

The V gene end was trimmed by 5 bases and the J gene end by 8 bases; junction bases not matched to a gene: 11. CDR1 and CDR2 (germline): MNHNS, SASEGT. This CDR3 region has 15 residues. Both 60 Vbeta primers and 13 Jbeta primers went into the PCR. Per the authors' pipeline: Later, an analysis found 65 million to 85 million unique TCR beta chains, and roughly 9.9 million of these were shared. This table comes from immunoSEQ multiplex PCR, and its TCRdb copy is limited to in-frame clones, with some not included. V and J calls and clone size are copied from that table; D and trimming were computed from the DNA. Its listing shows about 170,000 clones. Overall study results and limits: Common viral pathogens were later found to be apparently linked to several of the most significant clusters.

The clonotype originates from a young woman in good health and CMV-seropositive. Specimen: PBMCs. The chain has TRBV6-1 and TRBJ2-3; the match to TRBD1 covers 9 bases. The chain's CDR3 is CASSITGTGYGTQYF. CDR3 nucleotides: TGTGCCAGCAGTATCACCGGGACAGGGTATGGTACGCAGTATTTT.